Listed below are T cell receptor beta chains from one sample, sequenced in a study of radiation and T cells in renal cell carcinoma. Clones were sequenced by immunoSEQ multiplex PCR, and TCRdb holds only the in-frame ones, with some missing. The sample contains fewer than 90,000 clones, 80% to 90% of which appear only once. The specimen comprised blood, sampled from a patient whose treatment included radiotherapy and nephrectomy. These receptors all come from a woman in her forties or fifties with renal cell carcinoma. Each CDR3 is given with its conserved first and last residue. A D gene is named only where the DNA matches it firmly. A clone size is listed for some rows: how often the clone was seen (once, few, many), or a class if it is expanded.

TRBV9	NA	NA	TRBJ1-1	CASSVEGTEAFF	TGTGCCAGCAGCGTAGAAGGCACTGAAGCTTTCTTT
TRBV5-1	NA	NA	TRBJ1-2	CASSLDRLYGYTF	TGCGCCAGCAGCTTGGACAGACTCTATGGCTACACCTTC
TRBV6-1	NA	TRBD1	TRBJ1-5	CASSGTGNQPQHF	TGTGCCAGCAGCGGGACAGGGAATCAGCCCCAGCATTTT
TRBV6-5	NA	NA	TRBJ1-6	CASSRGGYNSPLHF	TGTGCCAGCAGTCGAGGGGGATATAATTCACCCCTCCACTTT
TRBV5-1	NA	NA	TRBJ1-4	CASSLFPTFSNEKLFF	TGCGCCAGCAGCTTATTTCCGACGTTCTCTAATGAAAAACTGTTTTTT
TRBV30	NA	TRBD2	TRBJ2-7	CAWTRGLAAFVNSYEQYF	TGTGCCTGGACCAGGGGACTAGCGGCATTTGTGAACTCCTACGAGCAGTACTTC
TRBV6-1	NA	NA	TRBJ2-5	CASSIPGEETQYF	TGTGCCAGCAGTATCCCAGGGGAGGAGACCCAGTACTTC
TRBV4-3	NA	TRBD1	TRBJ2-2	CASSQDLGTDNTGELFF	TGCGCCAGCAGCCAAGATTTGGGGACAGACAACACCGGGGAGCTGTTTTTT
TRBV19	NA	NA	TRBJ2-7	CASSLQGRSSYEQYF	TGTGCCAGTAGTCTTCAGGGGAGGAGCTCCTACGAGCAGTACTTC
TRBV10-1	NA	TRBD1	TRBJ1-4	CASSHGTATNEKLFF	TGCGCCAGCAGCCATGGGACAGCAACTAATGAAAAACTGTTTTTT
TRBV10-1	once	TRBD1	TRBJ2-1	CASSGATGGFAYNEQFF	TGCGCCAGCAGTGGGGCGACAGGGGGTTTCGCCTACAATGAGCAGTTCTTC
TRBV6-6	NA	NA	TRBJ1-2	CASSYQGRDYGYTF	TGTGCCAGCAGTTATCAGGGGCGCGACTATGGCTACACCTTC
TRBV7-2	NA	TRBD1	TRBJ1-2	CASSFGTAINYGYTF	TGTGCCAGCAGCTTTGGGACAGCGATAAACTATGGCTACACCTTC
TRBV4-1	NA	TRBD1	TRBJ2-7	CASSPGTGGLSEQYF	TGCGCCAGCAGCCCCGGGACAGGGGGCCTTAGCGAGCAGTACTTC
TRBV7-2	NA	NA	TRBJ1-2	CASSLDPRDYYGYTF	TGTGCCAGCAGCTTAGATCCCCGGGACTACTATGGCTACACCTTC
TRBV5-1	NA	TRBD1	TRBJ1-4	CASSLDGTGATNEKLFF	TGCGCCAGCAGCTTGGACGGGACAGGGGCGACTAATGAAAAACTGTTTTTT
TRBV5-4	medium-sized	NA	TRBJ2-7	CASSLGTPAYEQYF	TGTGCCAGCAGCTTGGGGACCCCCGCCTACGAGCAGTACTTC
TRBV5-4	NA	NA	TRBJ2-5	CASTIITGALQETQYF	TGTGCCAGCACCATCATTACGGGGGCCCTACAAGAGACCCAGTACTTC
TRBV28	NA	TRBD2	TRBJ2-1	CASTLGLAGAYEQFF	TGTGCCAGCACCCTGGGACTAGCGGGAGCTTATGAGCAGTTCTTC
TRBV5-6	NA	TRBD2	TRBJ2-7	CASTKRGLATYEQYF	TGTGCCAGCACCAAAAGGGGACTAGCAACCTACGAGCAGTACTTC
TRBV5-6	NA	TRBD1	TRBJ2-3	CASSPGTGGTDTQYF	TGTGCCAGCAGCCCCGGGACAGGGGGGACAGATACGCAGTATTTT
TRBV2	NA	NA	TRBJ1-1	CASTALEDTEAFF	TGTGCCAGCACCGCGCTCGAGGACACTGAAGCTTTCTTT
TRBV7-9	NA	NA	TRBJ1-5	CASSFSLREGSNQPQHF	TGTGCCAGCAGCTTCTCCTTGAGGGAGGGTAGCAATCAGCCCCAGCATTTT
TRBV29-1	NA	TRBD1	TRBJ1-2	CSVGTGSGYGYTF	TGCAGCGTCGGGACAGGTTCGGGCTATGGCTACACCTTC
TRBV7-2	NA	NA	TRBJ2-5	CASSRQETQYF	TGTGCCAGCAGCAGACAAGAGACCCAGTACTTC
TRBV7-2	once	NA	TRBJ2-1	CASSLNSYNEQFF	TGTGCCAGCAGCTTAAACTCCTACAATGAGCAGTTCTTC
TRBV4-1	NA	TRBD1	TRBJ1-4	CASSPIGQGKKLFF	TGCGCCAGCAGCCCAATAGGACAGGGGAAAAAACTGTTTTTT
TRBV5-4	NA	NA	TRBJ2-2	CASSLPNTGELFF	TGTGCCAGCAGCTTGCCGAACACCGGGGAGCTGTTTTTT
TRBV18	NA	NA	TRBJ2-7	CASSPQPSQTHEQYF	TGTGCCAGCTCACCACAACCCTCCCAAACCCACGAGCAGTACTTC
TRBV28	NA	TRBD1	TRBJ1-5	CASRGQAYSNQPQHF	TGTGCCAGCCGAGGACAGGCTTATAGCAATCAGCCCCAGCATTTT
TRBV5-1	NA	TRBD1	TRBJ2-7	CASSPTGGVFYEQYF	TGCGCCAGCAGTCCGACAGGGGGCGTATTCTACGAGCAGTACTTC
TRBV6-1	NA	NA	TRBJ1-5	CASSDGGGNQPQHF	TGTGCCAGCAGTGACGGGGGGGGTAATCAGCCCCAGCATTTT
TRBV5-5	NA	NA	TRBJ1-1	CASSWGGRNTEAFF	TGTGCCAGCAGCTGGGGGGGCCGGAACACTGAAGCTTTCTTT
TRBV5-1	NA	NA	TRBJ2-4	CASSLRPGEAKNIQYF	TGCGCCAGCAGCTTACGGCCCGGGGAGGCCAAAAACATTCAGTACTTC
TRBV7-2	NA	NA	TRBJ2-2	CASSAGPVGGELFF	TGTGCCAGCAGCGCCGGACCCGTCGGAGGGGAGCTGTTTTTT
TRBV6-5	NA	TRBD1	TRBJ2-7	CASSYSPGQAPYEQYF	TGTGCCAGCAGTTACAGCCCGGGACAGGCTCCCTACGAGCAGTACTTC
TRBV7-2	NA	TRBD1	TRBJ2-1	CASSPRTGGYNEQFF	TGTGCCAGCAGCCCCCGGACAGGAGGCTACAATGAGCAGTTCTTC
TRBV10-3	NA	NA	TRBJ2-7	CAISEPHVGGRYEQYF	TGTGCCATCAGTGAGCCGCATGTGGGGGGCCGCTACGAGCAGTACTTC
TRBV5-1	NA	TRBD1	TRBJ2-7	CASSEGTVYEQYF	TGCGCCAGCAGCGAGGGGACAGTCTACGAGCAGTACTTC
TRBV6-5	NA	TRBD2	TRBJ2-5	CASRTPGGETQYF	TGTGCCAGCAGAACCCCGGGAGGAGAGACCCAGTACTTC
TRBV5-1	NA	TRBD1	TRBJ1-4	CASSPGQGANEKLFF	TGCGCCAGCAGCCCGGGACAGGGAGCTAATGAAAAACTGTTTTTT
TRBV28	NA	NA	TRBJ1-5	CASSLGNQPQHF	TGTGCCAGCAGCTTAGGCAATCAGCCCCAGCATTTT
TRBV4-1	NA	NA	TRBJ1-5	CASSQDGWGTNQPQHF	TGCGCCAGCAGCCAAGATGGTTGGGGGACCAATCAGCCCCAGCATTTT
TRBV11-3	NA	NA	TRBJ2-5	CASSLDGVGTQYF	TGTGCCAGCAGCTTAGACGGGGTAGGGACCCAGTACTTC
TRBV5-4	NA	TRBD2	TRBJ2-5	CASSSGLAGEETQYF	TGTGCCAGCAGTTCGGGACTAGCGGGAGAAGAGACCCAGTACTTC
TRBV18	NA	NA	TRBJ1-5	CASSPGQTHSNQPQHF	TGTGCCAGCTCACCAGGACAGACCCATAGCAATCAGCCCCAGCATTTT
TRBV11-2	NA	NA	TRBJ2-7	CASSLGELAYEQYF	TGTGCCAGCAGCTTAGGAGAACTAGCCTACGAGCAGTACTTC
TRBV7-9	few	NA	TRBJ1-1	CASSLDMNTEAFF	TGTGCCAGCAGCTTAGACATGAACACTGAAGCTTTCTTT
TRBV20-1	NA	NA	TRBJ2-5	CSATRKETQYF	TGCAGTGCTACTAGAAAAGAGACCCAGTACTTC
TRBV30	NA	NA	TRBJ2-2	CAWSPGTPTGELFF	TGTGCCTGGAGTCCCGGGACTCCCACCGGGGAGCTGTTTTTT
TRBV7-2	few	NA	TRBJ1-1	CASSSARGTNTEAFF	TGTGCCAGCAGCTCCGCGAGGGGGACCAACACTGAAGCTTTCTTT